The 6 T cell receptor beta chains below were found in one sample sequenced in a study of shared clonotypes between healthy human individuals. Generated by immunoSEQ multiplex PCR, the TCRdb table keeps only in-frame clones and is missing some. Altogether roughly 1.5 million clones are present, around 98% being singletons, with the ten largest covering around 0.47%. The sequenced sample was naive CD4+ T cells sorted from blood. Subset reported: CD45RA+ positively selected. These receptors all stem from a man aged 25 to 45 in good health.

J is TRBJ2-7 and V is TRBV18; 7 bases match TRBD1. Per germline, CDR1 KGHSH and CDR2 LQKENI. CDR3 length: 14 residues. V lost 6 bases to trimming and J lost 4 bases; unmatched junction nucleotides: 9. The CDR3 protein is CASSPLETGYEQYF. CDR3 sequence (DNA): TGTGCCAGCTCGCCGCTTGAGACAGGGTACGAGCAGTACTTC.

V gene TRBV28 combines with J gene TRBJ2-7; no firm D call. The CDR3 runs to 15 residues. V was trimmed by 6 bases and J by 0 bases, leaving 15 bases between them. The germline gives CDR1 MDHEN, CDR2 SYDVKM. Written as DNA, the CDR3 is TGTGCCAGCAGCCCATATCTGGGGAACTCCTACGAGCAGTACTTC. It specifies CASSPYLGNSYEQYF. Filled out from reference TRBV28 and TRBJ2-7, the complete variable domain reads DVKVTQSSRYLVKRTGEKVFLECVQDMDHENMFWYRQDPGLGLRLIYFSYDVKMKEKGDIPEGYSVSREKKERFSLILESASTNQTSMYLCASSPYLGNSYEQYFGPGTRLTVT.

The table lists this clone with a count of one. The CDR3 spells CASSLGVRGDQPQHF. CDR3 bases: TGTGCCAGCAGTTTAGGGGTAAGGGGGGATCAGCCCCAGCATTTT. J is TRBJ1-5 and V is TRBV28; D might be TRBD1 (6 bases). This CDR3 spans 15 amino acids. V was cut by 2 bases and J by 5 bases, with 13 bases left in between. CDR1 is MDHEN, CDR2 SYDVKM, per germline.

The chain couples TRBV28 to TRBJ2-7; 9 bases agree with TRBD2. Germline V gives CDR1 MDHEN, CDR2 SYDVKM. Trimming removed 5 bases from V and 2 bases from J; junction bases left unmatched: 7. This CDR3 region has 15 residues. The CDR3 region is CASSPQREAAYEQYF. The CDR3 DNA reads TGTGCCAGCAGTCCCCAGCGGGAGGCAGCCTACGAGCAGTACTTC. Full variable domain (remainder filled in from reference TRBV28 and TRBJ2-7): DVKVTQSSRYLVKRTGEKVFLECVQDMDHENMFWYRQDPGLGLRLIYFSYDVKMKEKGDIPEGYSVSREKKERFSLILESASTNQTSMYLCASSPQREAAYEQYFGPGTRLTVT.

Written as DNA, the CDR3 is TGTGCCAGCAGCCCGGACGGAACCTACGAGCAGTACTTC. Translated: CASSPDGTYEQYF. The chain couples TRBV27 to TRBJ2-7; no firm D call. This CDR3 has 13 amino acids. Germline V gene sequence: CDR1 MNHEY, CDR2 SMNVEV (reference sequence). Deletions cut 6 bases from V and 2 bases from J, with 11 bases between.

This chain joins TRBV27 and TRBJ1-1, with D maybe TRBD1 (5 bases). Germline V lookup: CDR1 MNHEY, CDR2 SMNVEV (reference sequence). V lost 2 bases, J lost 7 bases, and 17 bases lay in between. CDR3 length equals 15 residues. The CDR3 protein is CASSLVPGIVGEAFF. The CDR3 nucleotides read TGTGCCAGCAGTTTAGTCCCAGGGATAGTAGGTGAAGCTTTCTTT.